What follows are 8 T cell receptor beta chains derived from one specimen sequenced in a study of T cell therapy after organ transplantation (dated by TCRdb to about 2019). The receptor library was made with the immunoSEQ multiplex PCR assay. Not all clones reach the TCRdb copy of this immuneACCESS table, which keeps in-frame sequences only. Checked studies attribute under half of the gap to unresolved V genes and leave the rest unexplained. The sample data list several thousand clones, and roughly 70% of these were observed just once. The top ten hold about 30% of the sample. The time point label here, explained by the study, means: 4-8 weeks after completion of therapy. Antigens of these TCRs are unknown. The sequencing used CD8+ T cells from blood, collected after autologous CMV-specific T cell therapy. Every receptor here comes from a human patient who had received a solid organ transplant and had CMV disease. Post transplant, some T cells may arise from the graft donor.

This chain connects TRBV27 to TRBJ2-7; D remains ambiguous. Per germline, CDR1 MNHEY and CDR2 SMNVEV (reference sequence). The CDR3 is 14 residues long. V dropped 3 bases and J dropped 3 bases, with 12 bases sitting between them. CDR3 residues: CASSFRGTDYEQYF. The CDR3, as DNA: TGTGCCAGCAGTTTTCGAGGCACGGACTACGAGCAGTACTTC.

This clone showed up just a few times. V gene TRBV21-1 combines with J gene TRBJ1-5. TRBV21-1 is termed a pseudogene. The CDR3 is 15 residues long. The chain's CDR3 is CASSPHEEGNQPQHF. In DNA, the CDR3 is TGTGCCAGCAGCCCCCACGAGGAAGGAAATCAGCCCCAGCATTTT.

V is TRBV23-1 and J is TRBJ2-7; D gene unclear. TRBV23-1 is given ORF status, its function remaining uncertain. Deletions cut 1 base from V and 1 base from J, with 8 bases between. This CDR3 contains 14 residues. Written as DNA, the CDR3 is TGCGCCAGCAGTCAATTTCGTACATCCTACGAGCAGTACTTC. Its translation: CASSQFRTSYEQYF.

The chain uses TRBV6-6 and TRBJ2-1, with D tentatively TRBD1 (6 bases). Germline CDR1 is MNHNY and CDR2 is SVGAGI (reference sequence). The CDR3 is made up of 14 amino acids. V lost 4 bases to trimming and J lost 3 bases, with 10 bases between them. The CDR3 sequence: CASSFGQNYNEQFF. As DNA, the CDR3 is TGTGCCAGCAGTTTCGGACAGAACTACAATGAGCAGTTCTTC.

The J gene is TRBJ2-7, the V gene TRBV5-4; 7 nucleotides agree with TRBD2. Looked up from germline, CDR1 is SGHNT and CDR2 is YYREEE (reference sequence). The V and J ends lost 0 bases and 0 bases, in that order; junction bases with no gene match: 3. CDR3 length: 15 residues. CDR3 region: CASSLGGGSSYEQYF. The CDR3, as DNA: TGTGCCAGCAGCTTGGGGGGGGGAAGCTCCTACGAGCAGTACTTC. Using reference TRBV5-4 and TRBJ2-7 for the parts outside the CDR3, the full variable domain is ETGVTQSPTHLIKTRGQQVTLRCSSQSGHNTVSWYQQALGQGPQFIFQYYREEENGRGNFPPRFSGLQFPNYSSELNVNALELDDSALYLCASSLGGGSSYEQYFGPGTRLTVT.

Relative to its sample, this clone is medium-sized (0.01 to 0.1%). V and J are TRBV28 and TRBJ1-3; D perhaps matches TRBD1 (6 bases). Trimming took 8 bases from V and 3 from J, leaving 20 bases between them. This CDR3 comprises 16 residues. Germline V gene sequence: CDR1 MDHEN, CDR2 SYDVKM. The CDR3 coding sequence is TGTGCCAGCTACGCCATGCAGGGGATAGGTGGAAACACCATATATTTT. As protein: CASYAMQGIGGNTIYF. The complete variable domain, with remaining parts taken from reference TRBV28 and TRBJ1-3, reads DVKVTQSSRYLVKRTGEKVFLECVQDMDHENMFWYRQDPGLGLRLIYFSYDVKMKEKGDIPEGYSVSREKKERFSLILESASTNQTSMYLCASYAMQGIGGNTIYFGEGSWLTVV.

This rearrangement joins TRBV28 to TRBJ2-2; a possible D gene is TRBD1 (5 bases). The germline CDR1 and CDR2 sequences are MDHEN and SYDVKM. V was clipped by 5 bases and J by 4 bases, with 20 bases between them. The CDR3 runs 17 residues. CDR3 sequence (DNA): TGTGCCAGCAGTGTTACTACCCTGGGGCTAGGCACCGGGGAGCTGTTTTTT. Amino acid sequence: CASSVTTLGLGTGELFF. Using reference TRBV28 and TRBJ2-2 for the parts outside the CDR3, the full variable domain is DVKVTQSSRYLVKRTGEKVFLECVQDMDHENMFWYRQDPGLGLRLIYFSYDVKMKEKGDIPEGYSVSREKKERFSLILESASTNQTSMYLCASSVTTLGLGTGELFFGEGSRLTVL.

This chain joins TRBV6-4 and TRBJ2-7; D uncertain. CDR1 is MRHNA and CDR2 is SNTAGT in the germline V gene. Trimming shortened V by 6 bases and J by 1 base, and 7 bases separated the two germline ends. This CDR3 has 12 amino acids. The CDR3 sequence is CASRSESYEQYF. Here the CDR3 DNA reads TGTGCCAGCAGATCAGAGTCCTACGAGCAGTACTTC.